This entry features one TCR beta chain sequence. Its antigen is still unknown. Researchers built TCR beta cDNA using 5'RACE template switching with UMIs. Each CDR3 protein gets one entry in TCRdb, which reprocessed the 5' RACE reads and gives no DNA. Its table records 150,000 to 200,000 distinct CDR3 sequences. The data belong to a study of T cells expressing NK-cell markers. Study results and limitations: Whether expanded NKG2C-expressing T cell clones recognize HCMV is unknown. The same clonotypes also predominated in the CD3+CD56-NKG2C+ fraction of several donors. A range of roughly 1.0-8% of CD8+ T cells consisted of dominant NKG2C+ clonotypes in more than five donors.

Germline assignment: CDR1 SEHNR and CDR2 FQNEAQ (reference sequence). The CDR3 is made up of 14 amino acids. V usage is TRBV7-9 and J usage is TRBJ2-7. The sequenced material came from blood T cells: a sorted CD56 or NKG2C T cell subset, CD4+ or CD8+ T cells, or bulk PBMC T cells (not recorded which). The TCR comes from a man aged 18-70 years in good health. The chain's CDR3 is CASSPEESSPEQYF.